A single T cell receptor beta chain is shown here with its context. Its matching antigen is unknown. Other DNA sequences within the sample encode an identical CDR3. This entry is derived from a study of T cell responses to AZD1222 COVID-19 vaccine. Notes on the study in general: Nearly half of unique spike-specific TCRs reportedly avoided B.1.351 and B.1.1.7 mutated regions. The sample set comprised mostly white British donors with more females, and clonal diversity was possibly underestimated. Without day 14 samples, only post-peak T cell repertoires were studied. Seropositive AZD1222 recipients at baseline numbered only six or seven.

TCRdb's copy holds only in-frame clones and misses some; the assay was immunoSEQ multiplex PCR. In the table there are 160,000 or so clones, 90% of which are singletons. CDR1 and CDR2 (germline): SGDLS, YYNGEE. J lost 4 bases, V lost 0 bases, and 4 bases had no gene match. This CDR3 spans 15 amino acids. V gene TRBV9 combines with J gene TRBJ2-1, with 7 bases that match TRBD2. This TCR was recovered from an adult in good health. Sequenced material: peripheral blood, taken on day 0 of AZD1222 vaccination. For the CDR3, the DNA is TGTGCCAGCAGCGTAGGTTCTAGCGGTTACAATGAGCAGTTCTTC. Protein sequence: CASSVGSSGYNEQFF.